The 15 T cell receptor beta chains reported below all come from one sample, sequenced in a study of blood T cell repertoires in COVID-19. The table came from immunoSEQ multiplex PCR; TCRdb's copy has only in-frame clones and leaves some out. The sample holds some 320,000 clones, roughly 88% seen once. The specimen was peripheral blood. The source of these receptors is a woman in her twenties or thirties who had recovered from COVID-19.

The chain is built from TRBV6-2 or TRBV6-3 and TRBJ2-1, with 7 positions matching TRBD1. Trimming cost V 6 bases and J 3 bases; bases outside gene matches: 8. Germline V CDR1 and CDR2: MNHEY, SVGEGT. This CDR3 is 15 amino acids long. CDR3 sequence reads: CASSPTGRGYNEQFF. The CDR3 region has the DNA TGTGCCAGCAGCCCGACAGGGCGAGGCTACAATGAGCAGTTCTTC.

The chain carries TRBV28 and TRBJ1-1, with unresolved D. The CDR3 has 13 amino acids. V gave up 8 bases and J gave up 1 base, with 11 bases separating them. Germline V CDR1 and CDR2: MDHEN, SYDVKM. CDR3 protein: CASGGEPNTEAFF. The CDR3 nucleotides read TGTGCCAGCGGTGGGGAGCCGAACACTGAAGCTTTCTTT.

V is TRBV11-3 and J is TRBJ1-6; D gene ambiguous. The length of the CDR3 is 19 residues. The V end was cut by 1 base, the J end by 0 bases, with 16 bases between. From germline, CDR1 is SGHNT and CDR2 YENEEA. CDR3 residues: CASSLVEAAASSYNSPLHF. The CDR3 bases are TGTGCCAGCAGCTTAGTGGAGGCGGCAGCGAGCTCCTATAATTCACCCCTCCACTTT.

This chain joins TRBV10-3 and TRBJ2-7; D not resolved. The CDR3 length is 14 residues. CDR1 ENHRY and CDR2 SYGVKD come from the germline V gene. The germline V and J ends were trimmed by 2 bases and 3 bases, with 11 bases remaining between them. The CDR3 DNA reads TGTGCCATCAGTGAGGGTCGTGGGCGCTACGAGCAGTACTTC. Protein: CAISEGRGRYEQYF.

This chain's CDR3 is CASSSRLVAGELFF. CDR3 sequence (DNA): TGTGCCAGCAGCTCACGCCTCGTAGCCGGGGAGCTGTTTTTT. The V call is TRBV7-2, the J call TRBJ2-2, with D unclear. Trimming left V 4 bases short and J 6 bases short, with 12 bases between. The germline gives CDR1 SGHTA, CDR2 FQGNSA. The CDR3 consists of 14 residues.

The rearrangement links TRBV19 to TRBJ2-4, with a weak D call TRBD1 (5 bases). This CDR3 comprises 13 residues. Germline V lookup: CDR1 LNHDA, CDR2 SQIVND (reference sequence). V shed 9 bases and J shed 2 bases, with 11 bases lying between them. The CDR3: CASSDTTKNIQYF. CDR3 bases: TGTGCCAGCTCGGACACCACCAAAAACATTCAGTACTTC.

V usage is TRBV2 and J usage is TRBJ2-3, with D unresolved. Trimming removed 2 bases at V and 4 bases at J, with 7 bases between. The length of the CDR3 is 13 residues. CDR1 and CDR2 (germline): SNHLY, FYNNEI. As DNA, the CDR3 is TGTGCCAGCAGTGAACGTCGGGCAGATACGCAGTATTTT. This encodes CASSERRADTQYF.

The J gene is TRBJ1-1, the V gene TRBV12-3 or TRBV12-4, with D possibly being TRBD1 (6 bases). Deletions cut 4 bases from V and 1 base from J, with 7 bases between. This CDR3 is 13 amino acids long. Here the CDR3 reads CASSSTGNTEAFF. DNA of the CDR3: TGTGCCAGCAGTTCGACAGGGAACACTGAAGCTTTCTTT.

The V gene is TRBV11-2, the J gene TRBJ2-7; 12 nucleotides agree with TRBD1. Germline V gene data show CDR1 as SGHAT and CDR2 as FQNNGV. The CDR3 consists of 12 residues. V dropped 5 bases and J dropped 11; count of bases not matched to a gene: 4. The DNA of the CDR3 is TGTGCCAGCAGCCGAGGGACAGGGGGCGAGTACTTC. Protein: CASSRGTGGEYF.

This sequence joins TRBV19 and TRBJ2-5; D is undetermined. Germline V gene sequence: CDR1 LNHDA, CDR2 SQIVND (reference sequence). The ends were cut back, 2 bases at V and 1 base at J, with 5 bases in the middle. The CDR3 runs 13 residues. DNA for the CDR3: TGTGCCAGTAGTATAAAGAGCCAAGAGACCCAGTACTTC. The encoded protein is CASSIKSQETQYF.

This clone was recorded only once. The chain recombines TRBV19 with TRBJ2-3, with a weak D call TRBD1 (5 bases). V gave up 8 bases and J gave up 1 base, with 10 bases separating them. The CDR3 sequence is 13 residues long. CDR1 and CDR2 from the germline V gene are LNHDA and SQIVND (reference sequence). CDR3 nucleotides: TGTGCCAGTTGTAAAGGGGGCACAGATACGCAGTATTTT. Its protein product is CASCKGGTDTQYF.

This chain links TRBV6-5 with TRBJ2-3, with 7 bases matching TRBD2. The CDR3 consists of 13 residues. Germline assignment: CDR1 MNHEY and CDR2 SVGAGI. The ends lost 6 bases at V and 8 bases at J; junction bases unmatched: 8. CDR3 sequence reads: CASSLTSLATQYF. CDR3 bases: TGTGCCAGCAGCCTGACTAGCTTGGCTACGCAGTATTTT.

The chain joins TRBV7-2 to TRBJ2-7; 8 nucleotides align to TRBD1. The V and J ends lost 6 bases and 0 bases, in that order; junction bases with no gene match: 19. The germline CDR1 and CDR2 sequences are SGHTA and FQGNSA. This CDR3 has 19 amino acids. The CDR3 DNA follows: TGTGCCAGCAGTTTGGACTACTTTATTCGACAGGGGAGCTCCTACGAGCAGTACTTC. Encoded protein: CASSLDYFIRQGSSYEQYF.

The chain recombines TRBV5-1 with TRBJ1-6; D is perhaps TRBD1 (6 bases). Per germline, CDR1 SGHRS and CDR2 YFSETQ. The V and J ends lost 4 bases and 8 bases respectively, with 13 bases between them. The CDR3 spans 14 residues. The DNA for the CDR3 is TGCGCCAGCAGCCCCGGGACATCGGATTCACCCCTCCACTTT. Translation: CASSPGTSDSPLHF.

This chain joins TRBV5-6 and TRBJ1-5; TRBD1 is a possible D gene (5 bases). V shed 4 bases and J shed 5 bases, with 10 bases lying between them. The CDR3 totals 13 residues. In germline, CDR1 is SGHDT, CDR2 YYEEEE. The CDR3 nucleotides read TGTGCCAGCAGCCTGGGACTCTATCAGCCCCAGCATTTT. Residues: CASSLGLYQPQHF.